This entry lists 9 T cell receptor beta chains sequenced from one sample in a study of breast tumors, draining lymph nodes, adjacent tissues. Samples came from axillary lymph nodes draining the breast cancer. Each CDR3 protein is one row after TCRdb ran MiXCR on the multiplex PCR reads. The table records 150,000 to 250,000 distinct CDR3 sequences, 31% of them present only once. The sequenced sample consisted of axillary lymph node tissue. These receptors were taken from a female donor with breast cancer. Some clones in this sample may be carry-over from other donors' samples.

This clonotype was seen at least ten times. The rearrangement uses TRBV10-3 and TRBJ2-7, with D perhaps TRBD1 (6 bases). The CDR3 is 14 residues long. V was cut by 2 bases and J by 2 bases, with 10 bases left in between. The germline V gene has CDR1 ENHRY and CDR2 SYGVKD. The DNA of the CDR3 is TGTGCCATCAGTGAGAGGACAGCCGCCTACGAGCAGTACTTC. Translation: CAISERTAAYEQYF.

This clonotype was counted many times. This rearrangement joins TRBV4-3 to TRBJ1-5; maybe TRBD1 (6 bases). The V end lost 0 bases, the J end lost 6 bases, and 12 bases lay between the germline ends. Germline CDR1 reads LGHNA; CDR2 reads YSLEER. The CDR3 loop spans 15 amino acids. The CDR3 protein is CASSQDGGAGQPQHF. CDR3 DNA sequence: TGCGCCAGCAGCCAAGATGGGGGCGCGGGTCAGCCCCAGCATTTT.

A few counts support this clonotype. The chain has TRBV6-1 and TRBJ2-7; no clear D gene. V was cut by 5 bases and J by 3 bases, with 8 bases left in between. Germline loops: CDR1 MNHNS, CDR2 SASEGT. The CDR3 runs 12 residues. The CDR3 coding sequence is TGTGCCAGCAGTCATTCTGGCTACGAGCAGTACTTC. Translation gives CASSHSGYEQYF.

V gene TRBV2 combines with J gene TRBJ1-1; TRBD1 matches 7 bases. Unmatched junction bases numbered 2, after V lost 6 bases and J lost 1 base. The V gene's germline CDR1 is SNHLY and CDR2 FYNNEI. The CDR3 is 13 residues long. The CDR3 protein is CASSRGENTEAFF. DNA for the CDR3: TGTGCCAGCAGCAGGGGGGAGAACACTGAAGCTTTCTTT.

As regards this clonotype: The germline gene is not matched at one end of the junction; a read error may be the cause. J is TRBJ2-1 and V is TRBV9, with TRBD1 identical over 8 bases. CDR3 length equals 11 residues. In germline, CDR1 is SGDLS, CDR2 YYNGEE. For the CDR3, the DNA is TGTGCCAGCAGCGTAGGACAGGGGTTACTCTTC. This sequence encodes CASSVGQGLLF.

This clonotype was seen repeatedly, ten times or more. The chain joins TRBV15 to TRBJ2-1, with TRBD2 matching 8 bases. Germline CDR1 is LNHNV and CDR2 is YYDKDF (reference sequence). V lost 1 base to trimming and J lost 9 bases; unmatched junction nucleotides: 14. The CDR3 totals 17 residues. For the CDR3, the DNA is TGTGCCACCAGCAGAGCTACGAGGAGCGGGAGTGGTAGTGAGCAGTTCTTC. Its translation is CATSRATRSGSGSEQFF.

The chain uses TRBV9 and TRBJ2-2; perhaps TRBD1 as D (6 bases). The CDR3 contains 13 residues. Germline lookup yields CDR1 SGDLS and CDR2 YYNGEE. The CDR3: CARVNRVSGELFF. The CDR3 DNA reads TGTGCTAGAGTGAACAGGGTGTCCGGGGAGCTGTTTTTT.

This clonotype was seen ten or more times. The chain employs TRBV11-2 and TRBJ2-7; 7 bases are shared with TRBD1. The V gene end was trimmed by 5 bases and the J gene end by 3 bases; junction bases not matched to a gene: 10. Germline loops: CDR1 SGHAT, CDR2 FQNNGV. The CDR3 has 15 residues. CDR3 sequence reads: CASSRRETGIYEQYF. In nucleotides, the CDR3 is TGTGCCAGCAGCCGTCGTGAGACAGGGATCTACGAGCAGTACTTC.

The gene calls are TRBV12-3 or TRBV12-4 and TRBJ2-1; 7 bases map to TRBD2. The CDR3 length is 15 residues. Losses at the gene ends were 7 bases for V and 0 bases for J; bases not matched to a gene: 6. In DNA form, the CDR3 reads TGTGCCAGCACCCACGGGGGGAGCTCCTACAATGAGCAGTTCTTC. Amino acid sequence: CASTHGGSSYNEQFF.